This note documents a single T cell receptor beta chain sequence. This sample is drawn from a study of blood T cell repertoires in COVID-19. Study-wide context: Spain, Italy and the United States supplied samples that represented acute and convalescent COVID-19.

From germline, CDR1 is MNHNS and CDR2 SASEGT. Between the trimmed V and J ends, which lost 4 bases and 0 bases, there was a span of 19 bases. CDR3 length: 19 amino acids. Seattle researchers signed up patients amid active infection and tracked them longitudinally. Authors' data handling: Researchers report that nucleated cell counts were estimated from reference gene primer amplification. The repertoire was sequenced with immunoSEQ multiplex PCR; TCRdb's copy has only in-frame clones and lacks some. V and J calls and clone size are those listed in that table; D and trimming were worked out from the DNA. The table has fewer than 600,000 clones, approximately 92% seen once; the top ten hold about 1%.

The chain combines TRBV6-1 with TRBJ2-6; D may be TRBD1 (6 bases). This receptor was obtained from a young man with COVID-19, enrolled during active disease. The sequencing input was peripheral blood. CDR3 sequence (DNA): TGTGCCAGCAGTGTTGACATCTTACTAGGGGGCTCTGGGGCCAACGTCCTGACTTTC. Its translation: CASSVDILLGGSGANVLTF.